These 32 T cell receptor delta chains originate from one sample sequenced in a study of γδ T cells in repeated Plasmodium falciparum infection. TCRdb fed the multiplex PCR reads into CATT to redo clone calling. The sample has 45,000 to 50,000 delta-chain clones, 1.6% seen once. Gammadelta T cells were flow-sorted from PBMC into Vgamma9/Vdelta2+ and Vdelta2-negative populations for bulk analysis. The sample comprised gamma-delta T cells from blood. All receptors derive from a pool of human donors (malaria-infected and uninfected, not separated).

On this clone: TCRdb attributes to this sequence the protein of a much larger clone, which differs from the DNA translation at residue 17; a read error is likely, and the protein displayed is translated from the DNA. The CDR3 region has the DNA TGTGCTCTTGGGGAGTTTCCTACCCCTGGGGGATACATGCCCGATAAACGCATCTTT. This translates into CALGEFPTPGGYMPDKRIF. The V gene is listed as TRDV1; no J gene was called; the D call of TRDD3 is as the table states it, not checked on the DNA. Germline V gene lookup returns CDR1 TSWWSYY and CDR2 QGS. The CDR3 is 19 amino acids.

Turning to this clone: This likely came from a read error, as a far larger clone is one base away. At the DNA level, this CDR3 is encoded by other sequences in the same sample as well. The V gene is TRDV1, but the J gene lacks a call; the table assigns TRDD3, which was not confirmed against the DNA. The CDR3 consists of 20 residues. Germline V CDR1 and CDR2: TSWWSYY, QGS. CDR3 nucleotides: TGTGCTCTTGGGGAACCACTTCGATGGTACTGGGGGATGCGGAACGATAAACTCATTTTT. It encodes CALGEPLRWYWGMRNDKLIF.

In regard to this clone: A far larger clone lies a single base away; this is likely a read error. This specimen includes other DNA sequences encoding the same CDR3. The V and J genes are TRDV1 and TRDJ1, with 11 nucleotides matching TRDD3. The CDR3 totals 17 residues. V lost 2 bases and J lost 1; bases outside the gene matches: 6. Looked up from germline, CDR1 is TSWWSYY and CDR2 is QGS. CDR3 loop: CALGELWGIRGTDKLIF. Here the CDR3 DNA reads TGTGCTCTTGGGGAATTGTGGGGGATACGAGGCACCGATAAACTCATCTTT.

As for this clone: A far larger clone is off by one base, so a read error is likely. The chain combines TRDV1 with TRDJ1; possible D gene TRDD3, 7 bases. TCRdb lists no J gene, so it was determined here by aligning the DNA to germline. Germline V gene data show CDR1 as TSWWSYY and CDR2 as QGS. V lost 4 bases to trimming and J lost 8 bases, with 44 bases between them. This CDR3 contains 23 residues. The CDR3 nucleotides read TGTGCTCTTGGGGCCTGGCTTCCTCCCCGGGGGGGGATTGTTTCCCTCTTCGCTGACAAACTCATCTTT. It is translated as CALGAWLPPRGGIVSLFADKLIF.

A word on this clone: Given a far larger clone just one base away, this is likely a sequencing read error. Other DNA variants within this sample encode the same CDR3. CDR3: CACDTGGDYRYTDKLIF. Written as DNA, the CDR3 is TGTGCCTGCGACACTGGGGGGGATTACCGGTACACCGATAAACTCATCTTT. V is TRDV2 and J is TRDJ1; the match to TRDD3 covers 8 bases. TCRdb leaves out the J gene; it was filled in here by matching the DNA to germline. In germline, CDR1 is GEAIGNYY, CDR2 EKD. The CDR3 loop spans 17 amino acids.

On this clone: A read error likely explains why the TCRdb protein, taken from a much larger clone, differs from this DNA's translation at residue 16; the protein shown is translated from the DNA. The rearrangement joins TRDV1 to TRDJ1; TRDD2 agrees at 8 bases. As TCRdb names no J gene, one was assigned here on the basis of a DNA match to germline. The CDR3 has 26 residues. V lost 0 bases to trimming and J lost 0 bases; unmatched junction nucleotides: 33. The germline V gene encodes CDR1 TSWWSYY and CDR2 QGS. CDR3 sequence: CALGELDWLGNFLRTRGTRYTDKLIF. The CDR3 coding sequence is TGTGCTCTTGGGGAACTAGATTGGTTGGGGAACTTCCTACGTACTAGGGGGACTCGGTACACCGATAAACTCATCTTT.

This clone was recorded many times. This rearrangement joins TRDV1 to TRDJ1; unclear D gene. CDR3 length: 18 amino acids. V shed 3 bases and J shed 4 bases, with 24 bases lying between them. The germline CDR1 and CDR2 sequences are TSWWSYY and QGS. CDR3 in amino acids: CALGDRRSWTPIIDKLIF. As DNA, the CDR3 is TGTGCTCTTGGGGATCGAAGGAGCTGGACACCTATAATCGATAAACTCATCTTT.

To note about this clone: The TCRdb record carries a much larger clone's protein, which differs from this DNA's translation at residue 14; a read error is the likely cause, and the protein listed here is the DNA translation. The rearrangement uses TRDV2 and TRDJ3; TRDD3 matches at 10 bases. The J gene comes from matching the DNA to germline here; TCRdb lacks it. This CDR3 region has 17 residues. CDR1 is GEAIGNYY and CDR2 is EKD in the germline V gene. CDR3 sequence: CACDTGGYSWDTRKMFF. CDR3 DNA sequence: TGTGCCTGTGACACTGGGGGATACTCCTGGGACACCCGAAAGATGTTTTTC.

This clone has more than one count but fewer than ten. This likely stems from a read error, as it lies one base from a far larger clone. This same CDR3 is encoded by further DNA sequences in the sample. The J gene is TRDJ1, the V gene TRDV1; D may be TRDD3 (6 bases). The J gene comes from matching the DNA to germline here; TCRdb lacks it. The V gene lost 9 bases and the J gene lost 0 bases, with 26 bases spanning the gap. The germline V gene encodes CDR1 TSWWSYY and CDR2 QGS. The CDR3 has 18 residues. CDR3 residues: CALTQEGRLGPYTDKLIF. The DNA of the CDR3 is TGTGCTCTGACACAAGAGGGAAGGCTGGGGCCGTACACCGATAAACTCATCTTT.

A word on this clone: The protein that TCRdb holds for this DNA derives from a much larger clone and differs from the translated DNA at residue 10, which likely indicates a read error; the protein shown here is translated from the DNA. The V call is TRDV1, the J call TRDJ1; D might be TRDD2 or TRDD3, each matching 5 bases. In germline, CDR1 is TSWWSYY, CDR2 QGS. The V end was cut by 3 bases, the J end by 1 base, with 15 bases between. This CDR3 region has 16 residues. In DNA form, the CDR3 reads TGTGCTCTTGGGGACCTACGAGGGGAAGCCACCGATAAACTCATCTTT. Translation: CALGDLRGEATDKLIF.

In regard to this clone: Since a far larger clone is one base different, this is likely a read error. Within the sample, other DNA sequences also encode this same CDR3. The chain joins TRDV1 to TRDJ1; TRDD3 agrees at 10 bases. CDR1 and CDR2 from the germline V gene are TSWWSYY and QGS. There are 20 residues in the CDR3. The CDR3, as DNA: TGTGCTCTCGGGGAACCCCTCTTTCCTTTTTATGGGGGATACTCCGATAAACTCATCTTT. As protein: CALGEPLFPFYGGYSDKLIF.

A remark on this clone: The protein held in TCRdb is that of a much larger clone and does not match this DNA's translation at residue 5, likely because of a read error; the protein shown is translated from the DNA. The CDR3 DNA is TGTGCCTGTGACGCCGCTGGGGGCCCTCGATCCTGGGACACCCGACAGATGTTTTTC. Encoded protein: CACDAAGGPRSWDTRQMFF. V usage is TRDV2 and J usage is TRDJ3; 7 bases agree with TRDD3. In the absence of a J gene in TCRdb, the DNA was matched to germline to assign it here. The length of the CDR3 is 19 residues. With 3 bases clipped from V and 1 base from J, the junction kept 11 bases outside the gene matches. The germline gives CDR1 GEAIGNYY, CDR2 EKD.

As for this clone: The protein TCRdb gives is from a much larger clone and does not agree with this DNA's translation at residue 16, likely a read error; the protein shown here comes from the DNA. The chain is built from TRDV1 and TRDJ1; a weak D match, TRDD3 (6 bases). The CDR3 has 21 amino acids. The germline V gene encodes CDR1 TSWWSYY and CDR2 QGS. Trimming shortened V by 6 bases and J by 3 bases, and 35 bases separated the two germline ends. In DNA, the CDR3 is TGTGCTCTTGGAGAAGCGTGGGTGACCCTACCCGGCTGGGGATTCGCCGATAAACTCATCTTT. As protein: CALGEAWVTLPGWGFADKLIF.

This clone has ten or more counts. The CDR3 bases are TGTGCTCTTGGGGAACTCTACCCCACCCCTGTGCTTTACACCGATAAACTCATCTTT. Its translation is CALGELYPTPVLYTDKLIF. The V gene is TRDV1, the J gene TRDJ1; no clear D. The V gene's germline CDR1 is TSWWSYY and CDR2 QGS. CDR3 length: 19 amino acids. V was pared by 0 bases and J by 0 bases, with 20 bases between.

Remarks on this clone: The protein recorded in TCRdb matches a much larger clone and deviates from this DNA's translation at residue 10, suggesting a read error; the protein here is obtained by translating the DNA. The genes are TRDV3 and TRDJ1; 7 nucleotides match TRDD3. The germline V gene has CDR1 TVYSNPD and CDR2 GDNSRS (reference sequence). V gave up 4 bases and J gave up 0 bases; unmatched junction bases: 23. The CDR3 sequence is 19 residues long. The DNA of the CDR3 is TGTGCCTCCACCGAGGTCCCCTACTGGGGCGGGCCCTACACCGATAAACTCATCTTT. This encodes CASTEVPYWGGPYTDKLIF.

Note on this clone: A read error may be the cause here, since a much bigger clone is one base away. The sample has other DNA sequences that encode this CDR3 too. The chain recombines TRDV1 with TRDJ1; D is perhaps TRDD2 (9 bases). V dropped 2 bases and J dropped 6 bases, with 46 bases sitting between them. Germline V gene data show CDR1 as TSWWSYY and CDR2 as QGS. CDR3 length equals 25 residues. The CDR3 bases are TGTGCTCTTGGGGAATCTCACCTTCCTACCCGTACTGGGGGGTACGACTTCCCCCCGTCCTATAAACTCATCTTT. It encodes CALGESHLPTRTGGYDFPPSYKLIF.

This clone was seen more than once but under ten times. TCRdb's protein, taken from a much larger clone, differs from this DNA's translation at residue 3, likely owing to a read error; the protein displayed comes from the DNA. The rearrangement joins TRDV2 to TRDJ1; TRDD3 aligns across 11 bases. No J segment appears in TCRdb, so it was assigned here by matching the sequence to germline. The germline V gene encodes CDR1 GEAIGNYY and CDR2 EKD. The CDR3 sequence is 17 residues long. CDR3 loop: CARDSVLGDRTSDKLIF. CDR3 coding DNA: TGTGCCCGTGACTCAGTACTGGGGGATAGAACATCCGATAAACTCATCTTT.

As for this clone: This DNA translates differently at residue 4 from the TCRdb protein, which is that of a much larger clone; a read error is likely, and the protein shown is the DNA's own translation. J is TRDJ1 and V is TRDV3; 9 bases line up with TRDD3. TCRdb leaves out the J gene; it was filled in here by matching the DNA to germline. This CDR3 is built from 21 residues. CDR1 TVYSNPD and CDR2 GDNSRS come from the germline V gene (reference sequence). Unmatched junction bases numbered 28, after V lost 3 bases and J lost 2 bases. In nucleotides, the CDR3 is TGTGCCTTCACTCTTCCTGACAATGACCTAGGGGGGGATACAAGAACCGATAAACTCATCTTT. This encodes CAFTLPDNDLGGDTRTDKLIF.

On this clone itself: TCRdb attributes to this sequence the protein of a much larger clone, which differs from the DNA translation at residue 5; a read error is likely, and the protein displayed is translated from the DNA. The chain recombines TRDV2 with TRDJ1, with D possibly being TRDD3 (6 bases). Here the J gene came from matching the DNA to germline, since TCRdb omits it. This CDR3 comprises 16 residues. The V end was cut by 3 bases, the J end by 0 bases, with 16 bases between. Germline CDR1 and CDR2: GEAIGNYY and EKD. The CDR3 loop is CACDSVGGRYTDKLIF. In DNA form, the CDR3 reads TGTGCCTGTGACTCCGTTGGGGGCCGCTACACCGATAAACTCATCTTT.

Concerning this clone itself: With only one base between it and a far larger clone, this is likely a read error. Other DNA sequences within the sample encode an identical CDR3. The chain is built from TRDV2 and TRDJ1, with D perhaps matching TRDD2 (6 bases). Here the J gene came from matching the DNA to germline, since TCRdb omits it. Germline V gene data show CDR1 as GEAIGNYY and CDR2 as EKD. This CDR3 spans 20 amino acids. The chain's CDR3 is CACKLYTPSRGLIYTDKLIF. For the CDR3, the DNA is TGTGCCTGCAAGCTCTACACTCCTTCCCGGGGACTTATTTACACTGATAAACTCATCTTT.

The table lists this clone with many counts. This likely stems from a read error, as it lies one base from a far larger clone. The same CDR3 arises from other DNA sequences in this sample as well. The rearrangement joins TRDV1 to TRDJ1; 7 bases are a match to TRDD3. TCRdb gives no J gene; it was assigned here by matching the DNA to germline. The CDR3 covers 22 residues. Germline V gives CDR1 TSWWSYY, CDR2 QGS. V lost 2 bases to trimming and J lost 0 bases; unmatched junction nucleotides: 24. CDR3 residues: CALGEVPTGPLWGSPYTDKLIF. The CDR3 DNA is TGTGCTCTTGGGGAAGTCCCTACAGGGCCCCTCTGGGGGTCTCCGTACACCGATAAACTCATCTTT.

This clone occurred a few times. The protein held in TCRdb is that of a much larger clone and does not match this DNA's translation at residue 18, likely because of a read error; the protein shown is translated from the DNA. With the J gene uncalled, the V gene is TRDV1; the D call in the table, TRDD3, was not verified against the DNA. CDR1 and CDR2 from the germline V gene are TSWWSYY and QGS. The CDR3 loop spans 19 amino acids. Here the CDR3 reads CALGELISRWGIDTDKLTF. CDR3 nucleotides: TGTGCTCTTGGGGAACTCATTTCCCGCTGGGGGATAGACACCGATAAACTCACCTTT.

This clone was observed a handful of times. This probably arose from a read error, given a far larger clone one base away. Within the sample, other DNA sequences also encode this same CDR3. The chain has TRDV1 and TRDJ1, with 9 positions matching TRDD3. The J gene is absent in TCRdb and was assigned here via DNA matching to germline. The CDR3 is 17 amino acids. CDR1 and CDR2 (germline): TSWWSYY, QGS. DNA for the CDR3: TGTGCTCTTGGGGAATATCTGGGGGATCTATACACCGACAAACTCATCTTT. Translation gives CALGEYLGDLYTDKLIF.

This clone has only a few counts. This DNA's translation differs at residue 19 from TCRdb's protein, which comes from a much larger clone; a read error is likely, and the protein shown is translated from the DNA. This chain joins TRDV1 and TRDJ1; 11 bases agree with TRDD3. In the absence of a J gene in TCRdb, the DNA was matched to germline to assign it here. This CDR3 is built from 24 residues. Germline V gene lookup returns CDR1 TSWWSYY and CDR2 QGS. With V trimmed by 5 bases and J by 3 bases, 32 bases remained unmatched. The chain's CDR3 is CALGNQAFLLPGGYRFQNPDKLIF. The DNA for the CDR3 is TGTGCTCTTGGGAACCAGGCCTTCCTACTCCCTGGGGGATACCGGTTTCAGAACCCCGATAAACTCATCTTT.

This clone appeared many times. It is likely a read error: a sequence one base away is far more abundant. The same CDR3 can be traced to other DNA sequences in this sample. The rearrangement uses TRDV2 and TRDJ1; the D is unclear. TCRdb gives no J gene; it was assigned here by matching the DNA to germline. CDR1 GEAIGNYY and CDR2 EKD come from the germline V gene. This CDR3 comprises 16 residues. This chain's CDR3 is CACDALYTLYTDKLIF. The CDR3 nucleotides read TGTGCATGTGACGCTCTATATACCTTGTACACCGATAAACTCATCTTT.

Comment on this clone: The mismatch at residue 20 between this DNA's translation and the TCRdb protein of a much larger clone likely reflects a read error; the protein shown is translated from the DNA. TRDV3 is the V gene, and the J gene was not called; TRDD3, as called in the table, went unchecked against the DNA. The CDR3 is made up of 21 amino acids. The germline V gene encodes CDR1 TVYSNPD and CDR2 GDNSRS (reference sequence). CDR3 amino acids: CAFTPLNGMGDTRDGFDKLTF. The CDR3 DNA follows: TGTGCCTTTACTCCTCTCAATGGGATGGGGGATACGCGGGACGGTTTCGATAAACTCACCTTT.

About this clone: This DNA translates differently at residue 5 from the TCRdb protein, which is that of a much larger clone; a read error is likely, and the protein shown is the DNA's own translation. V usage is TRDV1 and J usage is TRDJ1; D possibly matches TRDD2 or TRDD3 (6 bases each). The J gene, missing from TCRdb, was assigned here through DNA to germline matching. V was pared by 4 bases and J by 2 bases, with 26 bases between. The CDR3 extends over 19 amino acids. CDR1 is TSWWSYY and CDR2 is QGS in the germline V gene. CDR3 coding DNA: TGTGCTCTTGGGGCTTCCTGTGGGGATCCTACCTGTGGGACCGATAAACTCATCTTT. It translates to CALGASCGDPTCGTDKLIF.

This clone was picked up many times. Given a far larger clone just one base away, this is likely a sequencing read error. At the DNA level, this CDR3 is encoded by other sequences in the same sample as well. The V gene is TRDV1, the J gene TRDJ1; 7 bases map to TRDD3. V shed 4 bases, J shed 0 bases, and the junction held 23 bases outside the gene matches. CDR3 length: 21 residues. The germline V gene has CDR1 TSWWSYY and CDR2 QGS. DNA for the CDR3: TGTGCTCTTGGGGTTTCGCCCACTCTATCTTACTGGGGATTTTACACCGATAAACTCATCTTT. Translating gives CALGVSPTLSYWGFYTDKLIF.

The table lists this clone with a few counts. TCRdb assigns this DNA the protein of a much larger clone, which departs from its translation at residue 12; this likely reflects a read error, and the protein shown comes from translating the DNA. V usage is TRDV1 and J usage is TRDJ1; a weak D match, TRDD3 (6 bases). TCRdb supplies no J gene; here it was assigned by aligning the nucleotide sequence to germline. V was trimmed by 5 bases and J by 0 bases, leaving 25 bases between them. The CDR3 runs to 19 residues. The V gene's germline CDR1 is TSWWSYY and CDR2 QGS. In DNA, the CDR3 is TGTGCTCTTGGGAAGGGGCCCGGCATTTGGGGGGGGTACACCGATAAACTCATCTTT. Its protein is CALGKGPGIWGGYTDKLIF.

This clone was counted between two and nine times. The translation of this DNA and the TCRdb protein of a much larger clone differ at residue 14, probably owing to a read error; the protein shown here is translated from the DNA. The chain employs TRDV1 and TRDJ1; D unresolved. Because TCRdb records no J gene, it was assigned here through a match of the DNA to germline. The CDR3 consists of 21 residues. The V gene's germline CDR1 is TSWWSYY and CDR2 QGS. With 2 bases removed from V and 0 bases from J, the gap between germline ends came to 28 bases. CDR3 region: CALGEKGRPWTKWEYTDKLIF. Here the CDR3 DNA reads TGTGCTCTTGGGGAAAAAGGCCGACCATGGACTAAATGGGAGTACACCGATAAACTCATCTTT.

This clone was counted many times. The protein TCRdb lists belongs to a much larger clone and differs from this DNA's translation at residue 18, which points to a read error; the protein shown is made from the DNA. The V gene is TRDV2, the J gene TRDJ1, with 11 bases aligning to TRDD3. Germline CDR1 and CDR2: GEAIGNYY and EKD. V shed 6 bases and J 6 bases; nucleotides not matched to a gene: 32. The CDR3 extends over 22 amino acids. The CDR3 is CACWHPTSSRSTGGYFTNKLIF. The CDR3 DNA is TGTGCCTGTTGGCATCCTACGTCTTCTAGGTCTACTGGGGGATATTTTACCAATAAACTCATCTTT.

This clone was found a few times. One base separates it from a far larger clone, so it is likely a read error. At the DNA level, this CDR3 is encoded by other sequences in the same sample as well. CDR3 sequence: CACDVRRVPELIF. Written as DNA, the CDR3 is TGTGCCTGTGACGTCCGACGGGTCCCCGAGCTCATCTTT. The J segment was not called; the V segment is TRDV2. This CDR3 contains 13 residues. CDR1 and CDR2 (germline): GEAIGNYY, EKD.